These 3 T cell receptor beta chains originate from one sample sequenced in a study of blood T cell repertoires in COVID-19. Method: immunoSEQ multiplex PCR; TCRdb's copy keeps in-frame clones and lacks some. The sample holds some 55,000 clones; around 87% are singletons and the top ten take roughly 7%. Input material: peripheral blood. The receptor source for this set is a man in his 60s with acute or convalescent COVID-19.

The V gene is TRBV18, the J gene TRBJ2-6; D may be TRBD2 (6 bases). Looked up from germline, CDR1 is KGHSH and CDR2 is LQKENI. The CDR3 consists of 16 residues. V was cut by 5 bases and J by 2 bases, with 13 bases left in between. CDR3 sequence: CASSNPSGAGANVLTF. CDR3 nucleotide sequence: TGTGCCAGCTCAAACCCCTCGGGGGCTGGGGCCAACGTCCTGACTTTC.

This clone was seen a handful of times. The V call is TRBV19, the J call TRBJ2-7; D may be TRBD1 (5 bases). The CDR3 spans 12 residues. Germline V CDR1 and CDR2: LNHDA, SQIVND (reference sequence). V lost 5 bases, J lost 10 bases, and 15 bases lay in between. The CDR3 reads CASSSQAMEQYF. The CDR3 DNA reads as TGTGCCAGTAGTTCACAGGCCATGGAACAGTACTTC.

This clone was found once. This chain joins TRBV6-1 and TRBJ1-2; weak D call: TRBD1 (5 bases). This CDR3 contains 16 residues. The germline V gene has CDR1 MNHNS and CDR2 SASEGT. Trimming removed 1 base from V and 6 bases from J, with 18 bases in between. CDR3 region: CASSEGPLRQRNGYTF. CDR3 coding DNA: TGTGCCAGCAGTGAAGGGCCTCTAAGACAGAGGAATGGCTACACCTTC.